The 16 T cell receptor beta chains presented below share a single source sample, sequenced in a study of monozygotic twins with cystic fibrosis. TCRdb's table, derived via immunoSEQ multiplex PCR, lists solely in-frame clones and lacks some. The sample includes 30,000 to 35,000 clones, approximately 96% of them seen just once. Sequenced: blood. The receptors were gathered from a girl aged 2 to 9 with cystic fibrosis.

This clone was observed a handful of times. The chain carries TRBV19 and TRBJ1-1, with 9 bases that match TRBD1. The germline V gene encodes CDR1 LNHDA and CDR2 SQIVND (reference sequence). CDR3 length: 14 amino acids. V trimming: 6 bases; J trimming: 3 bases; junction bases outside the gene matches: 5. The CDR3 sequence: CASREGDRDTEAFF. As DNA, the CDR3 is TGTGCCAGTAGGGAGGGGGACAGGGACACTGAAGCTTTCTTT.

Written as DNA, the CDR3 is TGTGCCAGCCGCGGGACTAGCGGGATTACCGGGGAGCTGTTTTTT. Encoded protein: CASRGTSGITGELFF. V and J are TRBV19 and TRBJ2-2, with 13 nucleotides matching TRBD2. There are 15 residues in the CDR3. The V segment lost 9 bases and the J segment 5 bases; nucleotides outside the gene matches: 6. Germline V gene sequence: CDR1 LNHDA, CDR2 SQIVND (reference sequence).

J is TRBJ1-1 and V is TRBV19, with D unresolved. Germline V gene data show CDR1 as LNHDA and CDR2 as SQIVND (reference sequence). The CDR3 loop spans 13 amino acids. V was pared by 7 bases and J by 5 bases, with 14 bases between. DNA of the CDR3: TGTGCCAGTACTGGTAAAACGGGGACTGAAGCTTTCTTT. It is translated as CASTGKTGTEAFF. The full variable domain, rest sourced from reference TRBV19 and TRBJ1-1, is DGGITQSPKYLFRKEGQNVTLSCEQNLNHDAMYWYRQDPGQGLRLIYYSQIVNDFQKGDIAEGYSVSREKKESFPLTVTSAQKNPTAFYLCASTGKTGTEAFFGQGTRLTVV.

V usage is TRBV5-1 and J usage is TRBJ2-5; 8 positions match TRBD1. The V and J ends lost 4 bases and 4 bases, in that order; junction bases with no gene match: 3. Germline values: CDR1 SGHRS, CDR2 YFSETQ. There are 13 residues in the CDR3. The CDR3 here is CASSQGARETQYF. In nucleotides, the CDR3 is TGCGCCAGCAGCCAGGGGGCGCGAGAGACCCAGTACTTC.

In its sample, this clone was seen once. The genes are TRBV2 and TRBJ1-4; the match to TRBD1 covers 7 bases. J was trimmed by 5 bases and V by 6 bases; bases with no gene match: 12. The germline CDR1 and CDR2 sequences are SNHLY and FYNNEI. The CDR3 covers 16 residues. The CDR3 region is CASSYGGTGDNEKLFF. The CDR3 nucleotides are TGTGCCAGCAGCTACGGGGGAACAGGGGACAATGAAAAACTGTTTTTT.

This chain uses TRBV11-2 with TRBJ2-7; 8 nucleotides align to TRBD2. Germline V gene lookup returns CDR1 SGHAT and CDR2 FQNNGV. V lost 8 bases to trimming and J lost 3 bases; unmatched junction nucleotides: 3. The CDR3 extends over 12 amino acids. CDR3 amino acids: CASSSGFYEQYF. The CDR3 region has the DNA TGTGCCAGCTCTAGCGGGTTCTACGAGCAGTACTTC.

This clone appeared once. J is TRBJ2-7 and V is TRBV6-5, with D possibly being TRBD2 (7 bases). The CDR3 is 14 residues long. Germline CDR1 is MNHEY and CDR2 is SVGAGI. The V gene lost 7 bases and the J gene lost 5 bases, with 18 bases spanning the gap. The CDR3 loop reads CASNVGGALDEQYF. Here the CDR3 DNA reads TGTGCCAGCAACGTTGGGGGGGCGCTCGACGAGCAGTACTTC.

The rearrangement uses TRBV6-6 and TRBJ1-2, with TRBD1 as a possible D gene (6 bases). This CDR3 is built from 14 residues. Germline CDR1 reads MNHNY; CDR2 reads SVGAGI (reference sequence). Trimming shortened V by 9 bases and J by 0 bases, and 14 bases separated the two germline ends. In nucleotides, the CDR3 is TGTGCCAGTGACAGGCGCAGAGCTAACTATGGCTACACCTTC. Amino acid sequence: CASDRRRANYGYTF.

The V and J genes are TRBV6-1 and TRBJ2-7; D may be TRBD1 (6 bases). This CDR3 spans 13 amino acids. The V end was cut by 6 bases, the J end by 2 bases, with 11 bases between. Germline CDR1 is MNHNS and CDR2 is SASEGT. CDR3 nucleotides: TGTGCCAGCAGGACAGGCTATACCTACGAGCAGTACTTC. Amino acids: CASRTGYTYEQYF.

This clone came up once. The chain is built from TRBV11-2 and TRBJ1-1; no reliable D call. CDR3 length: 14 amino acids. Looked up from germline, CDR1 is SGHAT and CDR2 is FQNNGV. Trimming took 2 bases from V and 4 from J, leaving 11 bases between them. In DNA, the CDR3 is TGTGCCAGCAGCTTAATCGGGGAAGGCACTGAAGCTTTCTTT. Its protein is CASSLIGEGTEAFF.

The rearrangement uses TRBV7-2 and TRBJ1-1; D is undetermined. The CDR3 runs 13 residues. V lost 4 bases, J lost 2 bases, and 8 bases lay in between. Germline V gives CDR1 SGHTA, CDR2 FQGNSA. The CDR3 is CASSSSANTEAFF. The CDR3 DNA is TGTGCCAGCAGCTCTTCGGCTAACACTGAAGCTTTCTTT.

CDR3 amino acids: CASSLDGTPYGYTF. In DNA form, the CDR3 reads TGCGCCAGCAGCTTGGACGGTACACCTTATGGCTACACCTTC. The V gene is TRBV5-1, the J gene TRBJ1-2; D gene unclear. This CDR3 is 14 amino acids long. V gave up 0 bases and J gave up 5 bases, with 11 bases separating them. Germline loops: CDR1 SGHRS, CDR2 YFSETQ.

The CDR3 loop is CAWSSWTGVNEQFF. The CDR3 bases are TGTGCCTGGAGTTCCTGGACAGGGGTCAATGAGCAGTTCTTC. The chain couples TRBV30 to TRBJ2-1, with 9 bases aligning to TRBD1. CDR1 and CDR2 (germline): GTSNPN, SVGIG (reference sequence). This CDR3 has 14 residues. V dropped 2 bases and J dropped 6; count of bases not matched to a gene: 5.

The CDR3 DNA is TGTGCCTGGAGAGAGTCCTACGAGCAGTACTTC. Protein: CAWRESYEQYF. The chain joins TRBV30 to TRBJ2-7; D gene uncertain. The V gene lost 3 bases and the J gene lost 1 base, with 4 bases spanning the gap. Germline V gives CDR1 GTSNPN, CDR2 SVGIG (reference sequence). CDR3 length: 11 residues.

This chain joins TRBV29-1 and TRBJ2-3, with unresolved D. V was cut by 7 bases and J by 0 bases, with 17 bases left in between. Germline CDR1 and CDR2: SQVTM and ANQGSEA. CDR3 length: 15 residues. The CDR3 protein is CSADPPHLSTDTQYF. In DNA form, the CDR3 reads TGCAGCGCCGATCCCCCTCACCTAAGCACAGATACGCAGTATTTT.

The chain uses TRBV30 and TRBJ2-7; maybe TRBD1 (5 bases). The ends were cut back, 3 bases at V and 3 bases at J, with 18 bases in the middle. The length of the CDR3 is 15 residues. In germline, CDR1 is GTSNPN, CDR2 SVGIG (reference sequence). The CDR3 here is CAWSPRGADFYEQYF. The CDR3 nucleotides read TGTGCCTGGAGCCCCCGTGGGGCCGACTTCTACGAGCAGTACTTC.